Below, 20 T cell receptor beta chains from the same sample are listed, as sequenced in a study of blood T cell repertoires in COVID-19. TCRdb's copy holds only in-frame clones and misses some; the assay was immunoSEQ multiplex PCR. Here the sample spans approximately 280,000 clones, about nine tenths being singletons. Sequencing was done on a sample of peripheral blood. Source of these receptors: a woman aged 55 to 70 with acute or convalescent COVID-19.

This clone was found a few times. The rearrangement joins TRBV5-4 to TRBJ2-7; 7 bases align to TRBD2. The CDR3 loop spans 11 amino acids. Germline loops: CDR1 SGHNT, CDR2 YYREEE (reference sequence). The J segment lost 9 bases and the V segment lost 4 bases, leaving 4 bases of the junction unmatched. CDR3 sequence: CASSPGGWQYF. CDR3 DNA: TGTGCCAGCAGCCCCGGGGGGTGGCAGTACTTC.

V is TRBV19 and J is TRBJ1-5; no firm D call. This CDR3 contains 17 residues. The germline CDR1 and CDR2 sequences are LNHDA and SQIVND (reference sequence). V lost 5 bases and J lost 2, with 19 bases in between. The CDR3 DNA sequence: TGTGCCAGTAGTGCCCTTGAGGCGGGTACGGGCAATCAGCCCCAGCATTTT. Translating it yields CASSALEAGTGNQPQHF.

This clone was recorded only once. This chain connects TRBV5-4 to TRBJ2-1, with 9 bases matching TRBD2. Germline V gene data show CDR1 as SGHNT and CDR2 as YYREEE (reference sequence). Trimming cost V 7 bases and J 6 bases; bases outside gene matches: 11. This CDR3 has 15 amino acids. For the CDR3, the DNA is TGTGCCAGCCGCCGAACGGCGGGGGGGCTCAATGAGCAGTTCTTC. Translating it yields CASRRTAGGLNEQFF.

Comments on this clone: This same CDR3 is encoded by further DNA sequences in the sample. The chain joins TRBV7-9 to TRBJ1-6; TRBD1 agrees at 8 bases. After removal of 3 bases from V and 5 bases from J, the junction contained 3 bases not matched to a gene. Germline values: CDR1 SEHNR, CDR2 FQNEAQ (reference sequence). The length of the CDR3 is 15 residues. The CDR3 sequence is CASSLGTGNNSPLHF. The CDR3 nucleotides are TGTGCCAGCAGCTTGGGGACAGGAAATAATTCACCCCTCCACTTT.

This clone was detected only once. The rearrangement uses TRBV27 and TRBJ2-2, with D possibly TRBD1 on 5 matching bases. V was shortened by 0 bases and J by 0 bases, with 5 bases between the two germline ends. The CDR3 length is 15 residues. Per germline, CDR1 MNHEY and CDR2 SMNVEV (reference sequence). CDR3 sequence reads: CASSLSGPNTGELFF. The CDR3 DNA is TGTGCCAGCAGTTTATCGGGGCCGAACACCGGGGAGCTGTTTTTT.

The table lists this clone with a few counts. V is TRBV2 and J is TRBJ2-7, with 9 bases fitting TRBD2. Germline loops: CDR1 SNHLY, CDR2 FYNNEI. Germline trimming cut 4 bases from V and 4 bases from J; bases unmatched to any gene: 5. This CDR3 has 14 residues. This chain's CDR3 is CASSGASGKYEQYF. The CDR3 nucleotides read TGTGCCAGCAGTGGGGCTAGCGGGAAGTACGAGCAGTACTTC.

This chain uses TRBV11-1 with TRBJ1-5; D ambiguous. Germline assignment: CDR1 SGHAT and CDR2 FQDESV (reference sequence). This CDR3 is built from 13 residues. V was shortened by 5 bases and J by 0 bases, with 5 bases between the two germline ends. CDR3 amino acids: CASSPNSNQPQHF. In DNA, the CDR3 is TGTGCCAGCAGCCCCAATAGCAATCAGCCCCAGCATTTT.

The chain joins TRBV6-6 to TRBJ1-3; D not resolved. Germline CDR1 is MNHNY and CDR2 is SVGAGI (reference sequence). Trimming stripped 8 bases from V and 3 bases from J, with 14 bases between. The CDR3 covers 14 residues. CDR3 protein: CASGPWGGGNTIYF. The CDR3 DNA follows: TGTGCCAGCGGCCCATGGGGAGGTGGAAACACCATATATTTT.

This clone was observed a few times. V is TRBV15 and J is TRBJ1-2, with a possible D match to TRBD1 (5 bases). V was shortened by 3 bases and J by 7 bases, with 15 bases between the two germline ends. CDR1 is LNHNV and CDR2 is YYDKDF in the germline V gene (reference sequence). The CDR3 extends over 14 amino acids. CDR3 coding DNA: TGTGCCACCAGCAGTGGGGCGTCATTGGGTGGCTACACCTTC. Its protein is CATSSGASLGGYTF.

The V and J genes are TRBV5-1 and TRBJ2-2; the D gene is possibly TRBD2 (6 bases). The V gene lost 0 bases and the J gene lost 0 bases, with 15 bases spanning the gap. This CDR3 spans 18 amino acids. Per germline, CDR1 SGHRS and CDR2 YFSETQ. The chain's CDR3 is CASSLEQPGLTNTGELFF. The CDR3 DNA reads TGCGCCAGCAGCTTGGAACAACCGGGACTTACGAACACCGGGGAGCTGTTTTTT.

The count of this clone is one. This chain uses TRBV28 with TRBJ1-3; D unresolved. Germline CDR1 reads MDHEN; CDR2 reads SYDVKM. The CDR3 spans 17 residues. Trimming shortened V by 5 bases and J by 2 bases, and 19 bases separated the two germline ends. CDR3 nucleotides: TGTGCCAGCAGTCTCAACCTTCGACATGCTGCTGGAAACACCATATATTTT. This encodes CASSLNLRHAAGNTIYF.

The chain combines TRBV4-2 with TRBJ1-4; no definite D call. V gave up 0 bases and J gave up 1 base, with 9 bases separating them. CDR3 size: 16 residues. Germline V gives CDR1 LGHNA, CDR2 YNFKEQ. The CDR3 protein is CASSQESEGTNEKLFF. CDR3 coding DNA: TGTGCCAGCAGCCAAGAATCAGAGGGAACTAATGAAAAACTGTTTTTT.

The gene calls are TRBV28 and TRBJ2-2, with D tentatively TRBD2 (6 bases). The CDR3 sequence is 16 residues long. V lost 3 bases to trimming and J lost 7 bases, with 18 bases between them. CDR1 MDHEN and CDR2 SYDVKM come from the germline V gene. This CDR3 is CASSFGRDPSSGELFF. Here the CDR3 DNA reads TGTGCCAGCAGTTTCGGGCGGGACCCCAGTAGCGGGGAGCTGTTTTTT.

This clone was observed once. The rearrangement uses TRBV5-6 and TRBJ1-5; D uncertain. CDR1 and CDR2 (germline): SGHDT, YYEEEE. V was clipped by 3 bases and J by 6 bases, with 7 bases between them. The CDR3 consists of 12 residues. This CDR3 is CASSWSGQPQHF. Written as DNA, the CDR3 is TGTGCCAGCAGCTGGTCCGGTCAGCCCCAGCATTTT. The variable domain in full, with the rest retrieved from reference TRBV5-6 and TRBJ1-5, is DAGVTQSPTHLIKTRGQQVTLRCSPKSGHDTVSWYQQALGQGPQFIFQYYEEEERQRGNFPDRFSGHQFPNYSSELNVNALLLGDSALYLCASSWSGQPQHFGDGTRLSIL.

The rearrangement uses TRBV11-2 and TRBJ1-4; D is unresolved. V was shortened by 1 base and J by 2 bases, with 8 bases between the two germline ends. Germline V gene sequence: CDR1 SGHAT, CDR2 FQNNGV. The CDR3 loop spans 15 amino acids. The CDR3 coding sequence is TGTGCCAGCAGCTTAGGGCTCGGGACTAATGAAAAACTGTTTTTT. Its protein is CASSLGLGTNEKLFF.

This rearrangement joins TRBV2 to TRBJ2-3, with D perhaps TRBD1 (5 bases). Germline values: CDR1 SNHLY, CDR2 FYNNEI. The CDR3 has 15 residues. V was cut by 2 bases and J by 4 bases, with 13 bases left in between. In nucleotides, the CDR3 is TGTGCCAGCAGTGAAAGAGGCAGGGTGGCAGATACGCAGTATTTT. Its protein product is CASSERGRVADTQYF.

This sequence joins TRBV5-1 and TRBJ2-3; D possibly corresponds to TRBD2 (6 bases). CDR3 length equals 14 residues. Germline V gives CDR1 SGHRS, CDR2 YFSETQ. V lost 4 bases and J 2 bases, leaving 11 bases between the germline ends. The CDR3 bases are TGCGCCAGCAGCCCCGGGACTTCCACAGATACGCAGTATTTT. It encodes CASSPGTSTDTQYF.

Details on this clone: This specimen includes other DNA sequences encoding the same CDR3. This chain joins TRBV28 and TRBJ1-2, with TRBD1 matching 7 bases. The CDR3 totals 13 residues. With 3 bases clipped from V and 2 bases from J, the junction kept 0 bases outside the gene matches. CDR1 and CDR2 from the germline V gene are MDHEN and SYDVKM. CDR3 DNA: TGTGCCAGCAGTTTGACAGGGAACTATGGCTACACCTTC. Protein product: CASSLTGNYGYTF.

This chain links TRBV7-3 with TRBJ2-1, with D maybe TRBD2 (5 bases). The CDR3 totals 15 residues. In germline, CDR1 is SGHTA, CDR2 FQGTGA. Trimming removed 3 bases from V and 0 bases from J, with 9 bases in between. CDR3: CASSFFGNSYNEQFF. The DNA of the CDR3 is TGTGCCAGCAGCTTCTTCGGGAACTCCTACAATGAGCAGTTCTTC.

V is TRBV12-3 or TRBV12-4 and J is TRBJ1-2; perhaps TRBD1 as D (5 bases). V was clipped by 3 bases and J by 8 bases, with 13 bases between them. The CDR3 runs to 13 residues. The CDR3 coding sequence is TGTGCCAGCAGTTTTTGGGGCGGCTTGGGCTACACCTTC. It yields the protein CASSFWGGLGYTF.